The clone carrying this T cell receptor beta chain was detected only a few times. Its antigen is as yet unknown. Trimming took 4 bases from V and 3 from J; bases not matched to a gene: 8. The CDR3 is 15 amino acids. Germline loops: CDR1 LGHNA, CDR2 YSLEER. Prepared libraries of TCR beta cDNA carried unique molecular identifiers. Starting from roughly 1 to 10 million T cells, the study yielded a few hundred thousand cDNA molecules. TCRdb re-called the PCR reads with MiXCR, one entry per CDR3 protein. The sample has hundreds of thousands of distinct CDR3 sequences, roughly 27% seen once. This sample was included in a study of post-analysis software for immune sequencing data. Study-wide findings and caveats: Elevated frequency relative to controls characterized several TRBV segments in patients, TRBV5-6, TRBV5-1 and TRBV20-1 among them.

This clonotype was obtained from a girl between 5 and 17 years old with multiple sclerosis. Material for sequencing was blood. The chain has TRBV4-3 and TRBJ2-5, with 7 bases aligning to TRBD1. CDR3 protein: CASSLQYRGKETQYF. CDR3 bases: TGCGCCAGCAGCCTCCAATACAGGGGAAAAGAGACCCAGTACTTC.